The 7 T cell receptor beta chains reported below all come from one sample, sequenced in a study of cytomegalovirus exposure and HLA in healthy donors. This PCR relied on a set of 60 Vbeta primers and 13 Jbeta primers. Sequencing was performed with immunoSEQ multiplex PCR; in TCRdb, only in-frame clones are kept and a portion is missing. The sample has 150,000 to 160,000 clones, more than 75% seen once. The sequenced sample consisted of PBMCs. The receptor source for this set is a man aged 30 to 45 in good health and CMV-seropositive.

The CDR3 loop reads CASGRSGTGANVLTF. The CDR3 DNA follows: TGTGCCAGTGGGAGGTCAGGGACTGGGGCCAACGTCCTGACTTTC. The chain is built from TRBV6-1 and TRBJ2-6, with a tentative D call TRBD2 (6 bases). Deletions cut 9 bases from V and 2 bases from J, with 14 bases between. This CDR3 region has 15 residues. From germline, CDR1 is MNHNS and CDR2 SASEGT.

J is TRBJ1-2 and V is TRBV10-2; 12 bases map to TRBD1. Trimming removed 6 bases from V and 7 bases from J; junction bases left unmatched: 6. The CDR3 consists of 14 residues. Germline CDR1 and CDR2: WSHSY and SAAADI. In nucleotides, the CDR3 is TGCGCCAGCAGCCCGGGACAGGGGGCGCGTGGCTACACCTTC. This codes for CASSPGQGARGYTF.

The chain couples TRBV10-3 to TRBJ1-1; perhaps TRBD1 as D (5 bases). The CDR3 runs 15 residues. Trimming left V 4 bases short and J 0 bases short, with 12 bases between. From germline, CDR1 is ENHRY and CDR2 SYGVKD. As DNA, the CDR3 is TGTGCCATCAGTGCCTTAGGGGTGGTGAACACTGAAGCTTTCTTT. It translates to CAISALGVVNTEAFF.

The genes are TRBV15 and TRBJ1-4, with D possibly being TRBD1 (5 bases). CDR3 length: 14 amino acids. Germline CDR1 LNHNV, CDR2 YYDKDF (reference sequence). The V and J ends lost 3 bases and 6 bases respectively, with 11 bases between them. The CDR3 nucleotides read TGTGCCACCAGCAGCGGCAGGGAGGATGAAAAACTGTTTTTT. Its translation is CATSSGREDEKLFF.

The chain carries TRBV14 and TRBJ1-1, with D possibly TRBD1 on 6 matching bases. The V end lost 2 bases, the J end lost 7 bases, and 8 bases lay between the germline ends. This CDR3 comprises 12 residues. In germline, CDR1 is SGHDN, CDR2 FVKESK. CDR3 loop: CASSQRGGEAFF. In DNA form, the CDR3 reads TGTGCCAGCAGCCAAAGGGGGGGTGAAGCTTTCTTT.

About this clone itself: At one end the junction does not follow the germline gene, possibly because of a read error. The chain combines TRBV6-5 with TRBJ1-4; D is uncertain. This CDR3 is built from 13 residues. Looked up from germline, CDR1 is MNHEY and CDR2 is SVGAGI. CDR3 in DNA: TGTGCCAGCAGTTACTCAGCGGGCCCCCCTTTGAACTTT. This encodes CASSYSAGPPLNF.

The genes are TRBV25-1 and TRBJ2-5; 7 bases are shared with TRBD2. The last part of the DNA fits TRBJ2-7 better; the J call may be wrong. Germline CDR1 reads MGHDK; CDR2 reads SYGVNS. This CDR3 is built from 15 residues. The CDR3 loop reads CASSGGWERGYEQYF. In nucleotides, the CDR3 is TGTGCCAGCAGTGGGGGTTGGGAGCGGGGTTACGAGCAGTACTTC.